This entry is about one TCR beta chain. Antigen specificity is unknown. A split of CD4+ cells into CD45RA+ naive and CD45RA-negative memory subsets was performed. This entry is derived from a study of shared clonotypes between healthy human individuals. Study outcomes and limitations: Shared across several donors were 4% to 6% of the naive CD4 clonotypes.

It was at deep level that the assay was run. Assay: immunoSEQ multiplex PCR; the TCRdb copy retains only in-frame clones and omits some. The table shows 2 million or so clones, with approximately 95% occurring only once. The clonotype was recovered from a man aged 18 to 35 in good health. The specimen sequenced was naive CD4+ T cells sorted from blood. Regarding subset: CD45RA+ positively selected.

CDR3 DNA sequence: TGCGCCAGCAGCCCGGAGGGGCCAGGGAACTACGAGCAGTACTTC. Translation: CASSPEGPGNYEQYF. The chain is built from TRBV5-1 and TRBJ2-7; a weak D match, TRBD2 (6 bases). Per germline, CDR1 SGHRS and CDR2 YFSETQ. CDR3 length: 15 amino acids. V shed 4 bases and J shed 3 bases, with 17 bases lying between them.